These T cell receptor beta chains were read from a single sample in a study of cytomegalovirus exposure and HLA in healthy donors. The repertoire was sequenced with immunoSEQ multiplex PCR; TCRdb's copy has only in-frame clones and lacks some. This table has some 180,000 clones, about four fifths appearing once. The sequenced sample consisted of PBMCs. Every receptor here comes from a woman aged 18-35 years in good health and CMV-seronegative. Each CDR3 is given with its conserved first and last residue. The D gene is left open where the match is weak. For some rows the clone size is stated as once, few or many, or as a class when expanded; others skip it.

J: TRBJ1-3; V: TRBV5-1; D: -; size: few; CDR3: CASSLAGTIYF; DNA: TGCGCCAGCAGCCTTGCCGGCACCATATATTTT
J: TRBJ2-2; V: TRBV5-1; D: TRBD1; size: -; CDR3: CASSLEQGATGELFF; DNA: TGCGCCAGCAGCTTGGAACAGGGGGCCACCGGGGAGCTGTTTTTT
J: TRBJ2-5; V: TRBV18; D: -; size: -; CDR3: CASSPGARETQYF; DNA: TGTGCCAGCTCGCCGGGAGCTAGGGAGACCCAGTACTTC
J: TRBJ2-1; V: TRBV4-3; D: TRBD2; size: once; CDR3: CASSHVREREDSQPYNEQFF; DNA: TGCGCCAGCAGCCATGTCAGGGAGCGGGAGGACTCTCAACCCTACAATGAGCAGTTCTTC
J: TRBJ1-4; V: TRBV5-1; D: TRBD1; size: -; CDR3: CASSLVPDRLGEKLFF; DNA: TGCGCCAGCAGCTTGGTCCCGGACAGGCTAGGTGAAAAACTGTTTTTT
J: TRBJ2-7; V: TRBV5-6; D: -; size: -; CDR3: CASSPPNSYEQYF; DNA: TGTGCCAGCAGCCCACCCAACTCCTACGAGCAGTACTTC
J: TRBJ2-5; V: TRBV6-1; D: -; size: -; CDR3: CASSEEEGTEQYF; DNA: TGTGCCAGCAGTGAAGAAGAGGGTACTGAGCAGTACTTC
J: TRBJ2-1; V: TRBV27; D: TRBD2; size: -; CDR3: CASSVTSGYYEQFF; DNA: TGTGCCAGCAGTGTGACTAGCGGCTATTATGAGCAGTTCTTC
J: TRBJ2-7; V: TRBV20-1; D: -; size: -; CDR3: CSALVEYEQYF; DNA: TGCAGTGCCCTGGTAGAATACGAGCAGTACTTC
J: TRBJ2-2; V: TRBV29-1; D: TRBD2; size: -; CDR3: CSVDSGMNTGELFF; DNA: TGCAGCGTTGATAGCGGGATGAACACCGGGGAGCTGTTTTTT
J: TRBJ2-1; V: TRBV15; D: TRBD2; size: -; CDR3: CATSIQYASGREQFF; DNA: TGTGCCACCAGCATTCAGTATGCTAGCGGGAGAGAGCAGTTCTTC
J: TRBJ1-2; V: TRBV6-1; D: -; size: -; CDR3: CASSEAGAWGYTF; DNA: TGTGCCAGCAGTGAAGCGGGGGCTTGGGGCTACACCTTC
J: TRBJ2-6; V: TRBV6-5; D: -; size: -; CDR3: CASSYSVTGANVLTF; DNA: TGTGCCAGCAGTTACTCCGTTACTGGGGCCAACGTCCTGACTTTC
J: TRBJ2-1; V: TRBV28; D: TRBD1; size: -; CDR3: CASSSWTGALEQFF; DNA: TGTGCCAGCAGTTCCTGGACAGGGGCTCTTGAGCAGTTCTTC
J: TRBJ2-5; V: TRBV30; D: TRBD2; size: -; CDR3: CAWSVPHTLAGEVGETQYF; DNA: TGTGCCTGGAGTGTACCCCACACTCTAGCGGGAGAGGTAGGAGAGACCCAGTACTTC
J: TRBJ1-1; V: TRBV13; D: TRBD1; size: -; CDR3: CASSPGQGGEAFF; DNA: TGTGCCAGCAGCCCGGGACAGGGAGGTGAAGCTTTCTTT
J: TRBJ2-7; V: TRBV30; D: -; size: -; CDR3: CAWSSGATVSYEQYF; DNA: TGTGCCTGGAGTAGTGGGGCGACAGTTAGCTACGAGCAGTACTTC
J: TRBJ1-1; V: TRBV5-1; D: -; size: few; CDR3: CASSLSVNTEAFF; DNA: TGCGCCAGCAGCTTGTCCGTGAACACTGAAGCTTTCTTT
J: TRBJ1-1; V: TRBV4-3; D: TRBD1; size: -; CDR3: CASSQDFLTDRATTEAFF; DNA: TGCGCCAGCAGCCAAGATTTTCTCACCGACAGGGCGACCACTGAAGCTTTCTTT
J: TRBJ2-2; V: TRBV7-9; D: -; size: -; CDR3: CASQNEFF; DNA: TGTGCCAGCCAGAACGAGTTTTTT
J: TRBJ1-2; V: TRBV5-6; D: -; size: -; CDR3: CASSLGPFGGRNYGYTF; DNA: TGTGCCAGCAGCTTGGGACCCTTCGGCGGGAGGAACTATGGCTACACCTTC
J: TRBJ1-1; V: TRBV20-1; D: -; size: -; CDR3: CSASMNTEAFF; DNA: TGCAGTGCTTCCATGAACACTGAAGCTTTCTTT
J: TRBJ2-3; V: TRBV4-1; D: TRBD2; size: -; CDR3: CASSQVSGGGDTQYF; DNA: TGCGCCAGCAGCCAAGTAAGCGGCGGGGGGGATACGCAGTATTTT
J: TRBJ2-2; V: TRBV29-1; D: -; size: -; CDR3: CSVVQGSTGELFF; DNA: TGCAGCGTTGTCCAGGGGAGCACCGGGGAGCTGTTTTTT
J: TRBJ1-2; V: TRBV30; D: -; size: -; CDR3: CASGGVIGYTF; DNA: TGTGCCTCCGGGGGGGTAATTGGCTACACCTTC
J: TRBJ2-7; V: TRBV6-1; D: -; size: few; CDR3: CASSEFLRPPYEQYF; DNA: TGTGCCAGCAGTGAATTCCTCAGGCCCCCCTACGAGCAGTACTTC
J: TRBJ1-1; V: TRBV18; D: TRBD1; size: -; CDR3: CASSPKPGQPNTEAFF; DNA: TGTGCCAGCTCACCTAAGCCGGGACAGCCGAACACTGAAGCTTTCTTT
J: TRBJ2-1; V: TRBV7-2; D: TRBD2; size: -; CDR3: CASSSETSGMGEQFF; DNA: TGTGCCAGCAGCTCGGAGACTAGCGGGATGGGGGAGCAGTTCTTC
J: TRBJ1-5; V: TRBV2; D: TRBD1; size: -; CDR3: CASTLLLGQTLNQPQHF; DNA: TGTGCCAGCACGCTGTTACTGGGACAGACTCTAAATCAGCCCCAGCATTTT
J: TRBJ2-5; V: TRBV27; D: TRBD2; size: -; CDR3: CASSWSSGEYQETQYF; DNA: TGTGCCAGCAGTTGGTCTAGCGGAGAGTACCAAGAGACCCAGTACTTC
J: TRBJ1-1; V: TRBV6-1; D: -; size: -; CDR3: CASSDRGATEAFF; DNA: TGTGCCAGCAGTGACAGGGGAGCCACTGAAGCTTTCTTT
J: TRBJ2-1; V: TRBV6-5; D: TRBD2; size: -; CDR3: CASSYGLAGGYNEQFF; DNA: TGTGCCAGCAGTTACGGGCTAGCGGGAGGGTACAATGAGCAGTTCTTC
J: TRBJ1-5; V: TRBV19; D: -; size: -; CDR3: CASSIGNRDRGNQPQHF; DNA: TGTGCCAGTAGTATAGGGAATCGAGACCGGGGGAATCAGCCCCAGCATTTT
J: TRBJ1-2; V: TRBV5-5; D: -; size: -; CDR3: CASTPGGAYYGYTF; DNA: TGTGCCAGCACCCCCGGCGGGGCTTACTATGGCTACACCTTC
J: TRBJ2-2; V: TRBV9; D: TRBD2; size: -; CDR3: CASSVRDYNTGELFF; DNA: TGTGCCAGCAGCGTCCGGGACTATAACACCGGGGAGCTGTTTTTT
J: TRBJ1-2; V: TRBV9; D: -; size: -; CDR3: CASSVVNFLYGYTF; DNA: TGTGCCAGCAGCGTAGTAAACTTTCTCTATGGCTACACCTTC
J: TRBJ2-1; V: TRBV5-8; D: -; size: -; CDR3: CASSLDRDYNEQFF; DNA: TGTGCCAGCAGCTTGGACAGGGACTACAATGAGCAGTTCTTC
J: TRBJ2-1; V: TRBV4-3; D: TRBD2; size: -; CDR3: CASSQAVASGRLNEQFF; DNA: TGCGCCAGCAGCCAAGCAGTGGCTAGCGGGAGATTAAATGAGCAGTTCTTC
J: TRBJ2-1; V: TRBV5-1; D: -; size: -; CDR3: CASSGPLMDEQFF; DNA: TGCGCCAGCAGCGGGCCCTTGATGGATGAGCAGTTCTTC
J: TRBJ2-1; V: TRBV11-3; D: TRBD2; size: -; CDR3: CASSSREGVAGVVYNEQFF; DNA: TGTGCCAGCAGCTCGAGGGAAGGGGTAGCGGGAGTTGTCTACAATGAGCAGTTCTTC
J: TRBJ1-4; V: TRBV7-9; D: -; size: -; CDR3: CASSNWGVLNEKLFF; DNA: TGTGCCAGCAGCAATTGGGGAGTTCTAAATGAAAAACTGTTTTTT
J: TRBJ2-5; V: TRBV4-3; D: TRBD2; size: -; CDR3: CASSQLLAVQETQYF; DNA: TGCGCCAGCAGCCAACTACTAGCGGTACAAGAGACCCAGTACTTC
J: TRBJ2-1; V: TRBV12-5; D: TRBD2; size: -; CDR3: CASSLTSGPPGKFF; DNA: TGTGCTAGTTCCCTTACTAGCGGTCCTCCGGGGAAGTTCTTC
J: TRBJ2-3; V: TRBV13; D: TRBD2; size: -; CDR3: CASSLGLAGGSTDTQYF; DNA: TGTGCCAGCAGCTTGGGACTAGCGGGTGGTAGCACAGATACGCAGTATTTT
J: TRBJ2-7; V: TRBV10-2; D: -; size: -; CDR3: CASSVFPLYEQYF; DNA: TGCGCCAGCAGTGTCTTTCCCCTCTACGAGCAGTACTTC
J: TRBJ2-7; V: TRBV28; D: TRBD2; size: -; CDR3: CASSLRTSGNWDYEQYF; DNA: TGTGCCAGCAGTTTACGGACTAGCGGGAACTGGGATTACGAGCAGTACTTC
J: TRBJ1-4; V: TRBV6-5; D: -; size: -; CDR3: CASSRGPGEKLFF; DNA: TGTGCCAGCAGTAGGGGTCCAGGGGAAAAACTGTTTTTT
J: TRBJ2-6; V: TRBV7-9; D: TRBD1; size: -; CDR3: CASSLAGTGGPGANVLTF; DNA: TGTGCCAGCAGCTTAGCCGGGACAGGGGGCCCTGGGGCCAACGTCCTGACTTTC
J: TRBJ2-3; V: TRBV18; D: -; size: once; CDR3: CASSDHTGASTDTQYF; DNA: TGTGCCAGCTCAGATCATACAGGCGCTAGCACAGATACGCAGTATTTT
J: TRBJ2-3; V: TRBV28; D: TRBD1; size: -; CDR3: CASSRDRGRADTQYF; DNA: TGTGCCAGCAGTAGGGACAGGGGGCGCGCAGATACGCAGTATTTT
J: TRBJ1-2; V: TRBV6-6; D: -; size: -; CDR3: CASSYERDYGYTF; DNA: TGTGCCAGCAGTTACGAACGCGACTATGGCTACACCTTC
J: TRBJ2-1; V: TRBV5-1; D: -; size: -; CDR3: CASSLASDYNEQFF; DNA: TGCGCCAGCAGCTTGGCTAGCGATTACAATGAGCAGTTCTTC
J: TRBJ2-5; V: TRBV18; D: TRBD2; size: -; CDR3: CASSPPGLASETQYF; DNA: TGTGCCAGCTCACCACCGGGACTAGCCTCAGAGACCCAGTACTTC
J: TRBJ1-4; V: TRBV10-1; D: -; size: -; CDR3: CASSEGGRVEKLFF; DNA: TGCGCCAGCAGTGAGGGCGGTCGAGTCGAAAAACTGTTTTTT
J: TRBJ2-7; V: TRBV7-8; D: TRBD1; size: -; CDR3: CASSLGQGVFSYEQYF; DNA: TGTGCCAGCAGCTTAGGTCAGGGGGTCTTCTCCTACGAGCAGTACTTC